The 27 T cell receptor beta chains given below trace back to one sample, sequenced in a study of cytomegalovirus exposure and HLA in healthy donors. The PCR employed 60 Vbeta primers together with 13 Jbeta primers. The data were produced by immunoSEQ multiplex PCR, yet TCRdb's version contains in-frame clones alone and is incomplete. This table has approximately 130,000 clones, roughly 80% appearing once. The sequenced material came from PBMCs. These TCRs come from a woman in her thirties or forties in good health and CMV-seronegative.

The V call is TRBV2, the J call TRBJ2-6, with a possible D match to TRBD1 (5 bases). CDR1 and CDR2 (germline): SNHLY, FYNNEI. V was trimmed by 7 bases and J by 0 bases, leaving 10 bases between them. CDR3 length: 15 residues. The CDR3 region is CASTLDSSGANVLTF. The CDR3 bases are TGTGCCAGCACCCTAGACAGCTCTGGGGCCAACGTCCTGACTTTC.

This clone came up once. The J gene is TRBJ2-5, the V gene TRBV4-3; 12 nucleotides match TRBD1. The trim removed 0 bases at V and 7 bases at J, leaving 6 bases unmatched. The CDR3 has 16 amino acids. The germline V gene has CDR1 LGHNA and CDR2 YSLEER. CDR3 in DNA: TGCGCCAGCAGCCAAGATCGGGACAGGGGGCTAAGGACCCAGTACTTC. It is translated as CASSQDRDRGLRTQYF.

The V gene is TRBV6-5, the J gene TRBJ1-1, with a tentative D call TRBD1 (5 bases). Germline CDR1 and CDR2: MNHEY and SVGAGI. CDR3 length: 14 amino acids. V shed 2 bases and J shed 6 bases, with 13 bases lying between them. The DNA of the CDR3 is TGTGCCAGCAGTTACGGTCAGGGCGGACCTGAAGCTTTCTTT. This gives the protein CASSYGQGGPEAFF.

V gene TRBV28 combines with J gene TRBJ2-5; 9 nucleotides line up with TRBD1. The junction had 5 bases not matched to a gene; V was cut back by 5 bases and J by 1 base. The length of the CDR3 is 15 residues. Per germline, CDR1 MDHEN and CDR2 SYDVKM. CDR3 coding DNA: TGTGCCAGCAGTGCCCGGGACAGGGTCCAAGAGACCCAGTACTTC. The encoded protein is CASSARDRVQETQYF.

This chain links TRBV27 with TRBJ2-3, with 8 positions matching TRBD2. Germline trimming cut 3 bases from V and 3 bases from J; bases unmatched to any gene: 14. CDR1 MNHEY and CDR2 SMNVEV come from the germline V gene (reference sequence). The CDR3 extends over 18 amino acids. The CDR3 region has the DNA TGTGCCAGCAGTTTGGCCCCTCCAATAGCGGGGTTGACAGATACGCAGTATTTT. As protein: CASSLAPPIAGLTDTQYF.

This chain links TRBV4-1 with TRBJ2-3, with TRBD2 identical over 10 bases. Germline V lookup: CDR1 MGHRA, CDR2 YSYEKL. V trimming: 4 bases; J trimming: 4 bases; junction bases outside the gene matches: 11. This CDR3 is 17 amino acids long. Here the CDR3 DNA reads TGCGCCAGCAGCCGCTCCGGACTAGCGGCGGCCTCAGATACGCAGTATTTT. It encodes CASSRSGLAAASDTQYF.

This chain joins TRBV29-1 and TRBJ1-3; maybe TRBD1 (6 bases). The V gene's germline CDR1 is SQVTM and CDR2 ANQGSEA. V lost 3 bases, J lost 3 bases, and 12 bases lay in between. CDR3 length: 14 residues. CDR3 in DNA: TGCAGCGTTGAGCGGGGGGCAGATGGAAACACCATATATTTT. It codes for CSVERGADGNTIYF.

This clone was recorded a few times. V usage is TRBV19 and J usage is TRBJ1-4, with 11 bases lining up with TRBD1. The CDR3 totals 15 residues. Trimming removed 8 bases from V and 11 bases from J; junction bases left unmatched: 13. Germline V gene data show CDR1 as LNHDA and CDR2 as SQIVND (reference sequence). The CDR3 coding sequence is TGTGCCAGTGCTATGTACGGGACAGGGGGTTCGAAACTGTTTTTT. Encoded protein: CASAMYGTGGSKLFF.

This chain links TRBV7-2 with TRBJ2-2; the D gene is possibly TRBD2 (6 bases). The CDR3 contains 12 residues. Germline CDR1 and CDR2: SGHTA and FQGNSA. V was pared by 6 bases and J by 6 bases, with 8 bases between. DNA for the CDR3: TGTGCCAGCAGTCGGAGGGCCGGGGAGCTGTTTTTT. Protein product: CASSRRAGELFF.

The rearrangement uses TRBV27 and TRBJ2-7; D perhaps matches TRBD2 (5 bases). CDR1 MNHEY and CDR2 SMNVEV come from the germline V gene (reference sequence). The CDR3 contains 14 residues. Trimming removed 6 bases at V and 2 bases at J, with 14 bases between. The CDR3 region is CASRNIQEAYEQYF. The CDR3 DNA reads TGTGCCAGCAGGAATATCCAGGAGGCCTACGAGCAGTACTTC.

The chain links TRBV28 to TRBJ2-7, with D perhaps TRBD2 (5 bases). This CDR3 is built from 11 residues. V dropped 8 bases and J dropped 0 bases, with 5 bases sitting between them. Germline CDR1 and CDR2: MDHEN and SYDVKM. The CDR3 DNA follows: TGTGCCAGCCGGGGCTCCTACGAGCAGTACTTC. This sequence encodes CASRGSYEQYF.

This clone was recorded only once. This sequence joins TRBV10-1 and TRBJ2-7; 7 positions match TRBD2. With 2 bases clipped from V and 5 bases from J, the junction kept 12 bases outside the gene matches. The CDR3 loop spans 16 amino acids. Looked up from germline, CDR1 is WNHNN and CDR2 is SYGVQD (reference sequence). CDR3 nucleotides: TGCGCCAGCAGTGAGGGTGGGGCCCCACGGGGGGACGAGCAGTACTTC. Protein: CASSEGGAPRGDEQYF.

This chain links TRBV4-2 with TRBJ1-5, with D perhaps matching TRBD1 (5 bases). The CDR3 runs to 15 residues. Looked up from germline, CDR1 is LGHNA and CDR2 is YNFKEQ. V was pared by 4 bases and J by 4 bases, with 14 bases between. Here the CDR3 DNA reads TGTGCCAGCAGCCCCGTTCCAGGGCTTAATCAGCCCCAGCATTTT. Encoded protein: CASSPVPGLNQPQHF.

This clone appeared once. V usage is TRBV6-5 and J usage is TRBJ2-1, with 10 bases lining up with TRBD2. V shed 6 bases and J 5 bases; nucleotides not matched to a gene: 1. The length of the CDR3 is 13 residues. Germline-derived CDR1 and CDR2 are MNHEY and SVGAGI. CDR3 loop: CASRLAGHNEQFF. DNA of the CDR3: TGTGCCAGCAGACTAGCGGGGCACAATGAGCAGTTCTTC.

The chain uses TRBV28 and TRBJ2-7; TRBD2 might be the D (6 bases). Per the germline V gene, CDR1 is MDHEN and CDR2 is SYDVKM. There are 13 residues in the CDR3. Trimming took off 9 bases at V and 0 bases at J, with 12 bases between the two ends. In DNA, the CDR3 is TGTGCCAGTTTTAGCGGAAGCTCCTACGAGCAGTACTTC. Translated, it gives CASFSGSSYEQYF.

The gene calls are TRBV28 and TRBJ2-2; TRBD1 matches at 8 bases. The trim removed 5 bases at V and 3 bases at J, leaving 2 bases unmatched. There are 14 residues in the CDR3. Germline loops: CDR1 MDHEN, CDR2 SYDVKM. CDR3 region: CASSNRGYTGELFF. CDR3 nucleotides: TGTGCCAGCAGTAACAGGGGGTACACCGGGGAGCTGTTTTTT.

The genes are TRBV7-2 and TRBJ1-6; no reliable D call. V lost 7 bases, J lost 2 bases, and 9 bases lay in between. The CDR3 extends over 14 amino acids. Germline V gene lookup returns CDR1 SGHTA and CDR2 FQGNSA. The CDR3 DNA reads TGTGCCAGCACCCGCAGTCCCTATAATTCACCCCTCCACTTT. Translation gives CASTRSPYNSPLHF.

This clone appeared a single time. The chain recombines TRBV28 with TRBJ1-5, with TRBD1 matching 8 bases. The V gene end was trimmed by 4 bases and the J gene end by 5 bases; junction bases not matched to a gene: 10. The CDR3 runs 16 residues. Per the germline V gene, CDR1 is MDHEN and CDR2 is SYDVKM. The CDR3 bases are TGTGCCAGCAGTTCCCTGGACAGGGAAGATTATCAGCCCCAGCATTTT. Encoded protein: CASSSLDREDYQPQHF.

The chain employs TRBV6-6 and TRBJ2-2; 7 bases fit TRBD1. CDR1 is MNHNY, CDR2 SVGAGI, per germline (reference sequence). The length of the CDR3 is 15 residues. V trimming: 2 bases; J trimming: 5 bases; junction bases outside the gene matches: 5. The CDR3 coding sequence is TGTGCCAGCAGTTACGTAGGGGGCAGGACCGGGGAGCTGTTTTTT. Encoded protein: CASSYVGGRTGELFF.

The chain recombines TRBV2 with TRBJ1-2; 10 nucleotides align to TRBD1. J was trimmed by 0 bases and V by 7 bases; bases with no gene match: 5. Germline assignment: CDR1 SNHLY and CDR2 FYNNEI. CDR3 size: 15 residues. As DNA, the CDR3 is TGTGCCAGCAAGGACAGGGGGAAAGCTAACTATGGCTACACCTTC. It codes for CASKDRGKANYGYTF.

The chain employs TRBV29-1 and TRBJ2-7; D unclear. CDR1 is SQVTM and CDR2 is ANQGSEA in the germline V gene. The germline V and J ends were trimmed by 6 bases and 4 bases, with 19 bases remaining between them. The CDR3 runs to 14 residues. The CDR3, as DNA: TGCAGCGTCTTAAAGGCTGGGCCTGAGTACGAGCAGTACTTC. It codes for CSVLKAGPEYEQYF.

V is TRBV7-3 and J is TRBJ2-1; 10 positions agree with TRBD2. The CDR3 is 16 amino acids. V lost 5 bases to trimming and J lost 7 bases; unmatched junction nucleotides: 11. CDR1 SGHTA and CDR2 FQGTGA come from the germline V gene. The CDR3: CASSEGPSGGQNEQFF. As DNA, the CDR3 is TGTGCCAGCAGCGAAGGGCCTAGCGGGGGCCAAAATGAGCAGTTCTTC.

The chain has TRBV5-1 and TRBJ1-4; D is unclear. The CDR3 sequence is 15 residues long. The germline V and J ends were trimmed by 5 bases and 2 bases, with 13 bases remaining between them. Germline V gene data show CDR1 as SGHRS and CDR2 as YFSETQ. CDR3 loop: CASRVSEATNEKLFF. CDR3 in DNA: TGCGCCAGCAGGGTCAGTGAAGCGACTAATGAAAAACTGTTTTTT.

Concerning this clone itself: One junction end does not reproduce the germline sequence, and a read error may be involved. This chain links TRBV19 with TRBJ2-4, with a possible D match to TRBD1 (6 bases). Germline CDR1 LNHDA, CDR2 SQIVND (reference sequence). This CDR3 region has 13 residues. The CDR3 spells CASTVTGGWTRDF. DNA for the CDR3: TGTGCCAGTACCGTGACAGGAGGTTGGACTCGAGACTTC. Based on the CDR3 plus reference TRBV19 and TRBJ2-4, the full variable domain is DGGITQSPKYLFRKEGQNVTLSCEQNLNHDAMYWYRQDPGQGLRLIYYSQIVNDFQKGDIAEGYSVSREKKESFPLTVTSAQKNPTAFYLCASTVTGGWTRDFGAGTRLSVL.

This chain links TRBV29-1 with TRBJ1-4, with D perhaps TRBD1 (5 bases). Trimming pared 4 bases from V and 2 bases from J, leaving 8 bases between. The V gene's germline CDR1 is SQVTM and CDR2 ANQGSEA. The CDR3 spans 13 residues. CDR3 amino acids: CSVGGGTNEKLFF. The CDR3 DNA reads TGCAGCGTTGGTGGGGGGACTAATGAAAAACTGTTTTTT.

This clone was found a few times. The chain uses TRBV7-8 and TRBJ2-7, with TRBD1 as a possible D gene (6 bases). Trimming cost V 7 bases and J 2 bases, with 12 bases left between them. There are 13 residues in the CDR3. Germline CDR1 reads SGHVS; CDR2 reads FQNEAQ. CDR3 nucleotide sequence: TGTGCCAGCAACCACGCAGGGGCCTACGAGCAGTACTTC. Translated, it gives CASNHAGAYEQYF.

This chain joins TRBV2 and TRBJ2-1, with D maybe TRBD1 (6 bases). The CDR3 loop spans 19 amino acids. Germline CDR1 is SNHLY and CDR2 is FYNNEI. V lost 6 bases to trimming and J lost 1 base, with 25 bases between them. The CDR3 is CASRHRTAAFGVSYNEQFF. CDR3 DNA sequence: TGTGCCAGCAGACACAGGACAGCGGCCTTCGGGGTGTCCTACAATGAGCAGTTCTTC.